The 13 T cell receptor beta chains in this list originate from one sample, sequenced in a study of a mutant IDH1 vaccine in newly diagnosed glioma. Libraries were prepared by immunoSEQ multiplex PCR; TCRdb keeps only in-frame clonotypes and omits some of them. The sample includes around 120,000 clones, about 82% of them seen just once. Antigens of these TCRs are unknown. Time point noted: week 11, during vaccination. The vaccine gave 300 ug of a 20-mer mutant IDH1 peptide subcutaneously per dose. Sample: PBMCs, taken from a glioma patient whose treatment included an IDH1 peptide vaccine. These receptors came from a man between 40 and 49 years old with glioma.

The chain carries TRBV7-9 and TRBJ2-7; 10 nucleotides agree with TRBD2. CDR3 size: 14 residues. V gave up 4 bases and J gave up 7 bases; unmatched junction bases: 7. CDR1 SEHNR and CDR2 FQNEAQ come from the germline V gene (reference sequence). The CDR3 spells CASSSSGGAGEQYF. DNA of the CDR3: TGTGCCAGCAGCTCCAGCGGGGGGGCAGGGGAGCAGTACTTC.

The CDR3 sequence is CASSLEASGYNEQFF. DNA of the CDR3: TGTGCCAGCAGCTTAGAGGCTAGCGGCTACAATGAGCAGTTCTTC. The V call is TRBV5-4, the J call TRBJ2-1; 7 nucleotides match TRBD2. The V and J ends lost 2 bases and 3 bases, in that order; junction bases with no gene match: 5. The length of the CDR3 is 15 residues. Per germline, CDR1 SGHNT and CDR2 YYREEE (reference sequence). The variable domain in full, with the rest retrieved from reference TRBV5-4 and TRBJ2-1, is ETGVTQSPTHLIKTRGQQVTLRCSSQSGHNTVSWYQQALGQGPQFIFQYYREEENGRGNFPPRFSGLQFPNYSSELNVNALELDDSALYLCASSLEASGYNEQFFGPGTRLTVL.

This chain connects TRBV5-6 to TRBJ2-1, with 16 bases identical to TRBD2. Germline CDR1 is SGHDT and CDR2 is YYEEEE. Germline trimming cut 3 bases from V and 7 bases from J; bases unmatched to any gene: 10. This CDR3 contains 18 residues. The DNA for the CDR3 is TGTGCCAGCAGCTCGGGGACTAGCGGGAGGGCCAGGGGTAATGAGCAGTTCTTC. Amino acid sequence: CASSSGTSGRARGNEQFF.

The chain has TRBV28 and TRBJ1-4; a possible D gene is TRBD1 (5 bases). This CDR3 has 14 amino acids. Germline V gives CDR1 MDHEN, CDR2 SYDVKM. V was cut by 8 bases and J by 5 bases, with 15 bases left in between. The CDR3 loop is CASVGGARNEKLFF. The CDR3 DNA reads as TGTGCCAGCGTTGGAGGGGCCCGAAATGAAAAACTGTTTTTT. Filled out from reference TRBV28 and TRBJ1-4, the complete variable domain reads DVKVTQSSRYLVKRTGEKVFLECVQDMDHENMFWYRQDPGLGLRLIYFSYDVKMKEKGDIPEGYSVSREKKERFSLILESASTNQTSMYLCASVGGARNEKLFFGSGTQLSVL.

The chain combines TRBV10-2 with TRBJ1-4, with D possibly TRBD1 on 5 matching bases. CDR3 length equals 14 residues. Germline assignment: CDR1 WSHSY and CDR2 SAAADI. Trimming cost V 1 base and J 6 bases, with 9 bases left between them. Here the CDR3 reads CASSELQGDEKLFF. CDR3 coding DNA: TGCGCCAGCAGTGAGTTGCAGGGAGATGAAAAACTGTTTTTT.

The rearrangement uses TRBV6-6 and TRBJ2-3; D uncertain. The germline CDR1 and CDR2 sequences are MNHNY and SVGAGI (reference sequence). CDR3 length equals 11 residues. V lost 6 bases and J 7 bases, leaving 8 bases between the germline ends. CDR3 protein: CASRRRYTQYF. The CDR3 DNA follows: TGTGCCAGCAGACGACGGTATACGCAGTATTTT.

This chain joins TRBV6-5 and TRBJ2-1, with TRBD2 matching 7 bases. CDR1 is MNHEY, CDR2 SVGAGI, per germline. V lost 7 bases and J lost 9; bases outside the gene matches: 12. CDR3 length: 14 amino acids. This CDR3 reads CASTTGTTLSEQFF. The CDR3 DNA sequence: TGTGCCAGCACAACCGGGACTACCTTGAGTGAGCAGTTCTTC.

The chain joins TRBV19 to TRBJ2-7; D assignment may be TRBD1 or TRBD2 (6 bases each). The germline V gene has CDR1 LNHDA and CDR2 SQIVND (reference sequence). This CDR3 is 15 amino acids long. Trimming pared 5 bases from V and 4 bases from J, leaving 18 bases between. CDR3 in DNA: TGTGCCAGTAGTCCTTTAGAGGGGGGATTTTACGAGCAGTACTTC. Its protein is CASSPLEGGFYEQYF.

The chain uses TRBV29-1 and TRBJ2-6; the D call may be TRBD1 or TRBD2 (5 bases each). Trimming took off 7 bases at V and 0 bases at J, with 10 bases between the two ends. The length of the CDR3 is 14 residues. Germline lookup yields CDR1 SQVTM and CDR2 ANQGSEA. The CDR3 sequence: CSAGGFSGANVLTF. CDR3 coding DNA: TGCAGCGCTGGGGGTTTCTCTGGGGCCAACGTCCTGACTTTC.

CDR3 bases: TGCGCCAGCAGCCAGCCGGGGCCTAGTTCCTACAATGAGCAGTTCTTC. The encoded protein is CASSQPGPSSYNEQFF. The chain joins TRBV4-1 to TRBJ2-1; D possibly matches TRBD1 or TRBD2 (5 bases each). Trimming took off 3 bases at V and 1 base at J, with 13 bases between the two ends. The CDR3 spans 16 residues. Per germline, CDR1 MGHRA and CDR2 YSYEKL.

This chain links TRBV25-1 with TRBJ1-3, with TRBD1 as a possible D gene (5 bases). Germline V CDR1 and CDR2: MGHDK, SYGVNS. The CDR3 totals 17 residues. V was trimmed by 6 bases and J by 0 bases, leaving 18 bases between them. The CDR3 region is CASSLLSTGLSGNTIYF. As DNA, the CDR3 is TGTGCCAGCAGCCTACTGTCCACAGGCCTCTCTGGAAACACCATATATTTT.

This chain connects TRBV30 to TRBJ1-5; TRBD1 matches at 7 bases. The J segment lost 6 bases and the V segment lost 1 base, leaving 3 bases of the junction unmatched. The CDR3 consists of 13 residues. CDR1 and CDR2 (germline): GTSNPN, SVGIG (reference sequence). The CDR3 region is CAWSEGARQPQHF. In DNA form, the CDR3 reads TGTGCCTGGAGTGAGGGGGCGCGTCAGCCCCAGCATTTT.

The chain couples TRBV2 to TRBJ2-2, with 10 bases that match TRBD1. The CDR3 has 15 amino acids. Looked up from germline, CDR1 is SNHLY and CDR2 is FYNNEI. V dropped 6 bases and J dropped 2; count of bases not matched to a gene: 3. The CDR3 protein is CASRRDRGNTGELFF. The CDR3 DNA reads TGTGCCAGCAGGAGGGACAGGGGAAACACCGGGGAGCTGTTTTTT.